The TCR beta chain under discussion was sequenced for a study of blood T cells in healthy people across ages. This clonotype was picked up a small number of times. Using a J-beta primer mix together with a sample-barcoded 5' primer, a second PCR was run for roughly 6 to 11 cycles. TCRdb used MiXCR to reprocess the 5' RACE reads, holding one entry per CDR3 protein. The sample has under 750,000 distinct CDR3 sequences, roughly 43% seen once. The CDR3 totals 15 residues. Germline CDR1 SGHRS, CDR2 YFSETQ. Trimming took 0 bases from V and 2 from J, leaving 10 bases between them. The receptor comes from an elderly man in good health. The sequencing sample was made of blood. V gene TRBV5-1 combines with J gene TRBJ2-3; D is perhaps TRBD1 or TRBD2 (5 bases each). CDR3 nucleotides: TGCGCCAGCAGCTTGGGTGGGGGAGTCACAGATACGCAGTATTTT. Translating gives CASSLGGGVTDTQYF.